These 19 T cell receptor beta chains came from one sample sequenced in a study of identical twins. TCRdb called the 5' RACE reads again in MiXCR, with one record for every CDR3 protein. The profile covers under 450,000 distinct CDR3 sequences, with roughly 20% appearing a single time and 9% to 15% taken by the ten largest. Sequencing used naive T cells sorted from blood. Receptors originate from a middle-aged man in good health.

This clonotype appeared many times. The J gene is TRBJ1-5, the V gene TRBV12-3 or TRBV12-4; D gene unclear. There are 11 residues in the CDR3. V was trimmed by 1 base and J by 5 bases, leaving 0 bases between them. CDR3 DNA sequence: TGTGCCAGCAGTTTAGATCAGCCCCAGCATTTT. This encodes CASSLDQPQHF.

In this sample, this clonotype turned up a few times. This rearrangement joins TRBV10-3 to TRBJ2-6; 7 bases agree with TRBD1. The CDR3 runs 15 residues. Germline V gives CDR1 ENHRY, CDR2 SYGVKD. V dropped 7 bases and J dropped 0; count of bases not matched to a gene: 3. CDR3 residues: CAIKPGGSGANVLTF. CDR3 in DNA: TGTGCCATCAAGCCAGGGGGCTCTGGGGCCAACGTCCTGACTTTC.

The chain joins TRBV15 to TRBJ2-7; tentatively, D is TRBD1 (7 bases). V was trimmed by 10 bases and J by 1 base, leaving 17 bases between them. Germline V CDR1 and CDR2: LNHNV, YYDKDF (reference sequence). There are 14 residues in the CDR3. Here the CDR3 DNA reads TGTGCCATAAAAACCGGGGGACAGTCCTACGAGCAGTACTTC. Encoded protein: CAIKTGGQSYEQYF.

V is TRBV12-3 or TRBV12-4 and J is TRBJ1-2; 10 nucleotides line up with TRBD1. V lost 3 bases to trimming and J lost 6 bases; unmatched junction nucleotides: 4. This CDR3 comprises 14 residues. The CDR3: CASSFSTGGDGYTF. The CDR3 DNA reads as TGTGCCAGCAGTTTCTCGACAGGGGGCGATGGCTACACCTTC.

This clonotype appeared a few times. Relative to the germline gene, one junction end is altered; a read error may explain this. The chain carries TRBV18 and TRBJ2-5, with D tentatively TRBD2 (6 bases). The CDR3 totals 11 residues. Looked up from germline, CDR1 is KGHSH and CDR2 is LQKENI. CDR3 nucleotide sequence: TGTGCCAGCTCGGAAGGACTACTGGATTATTTC. Translated, it gives CASSEGLLDYF. Full variable domain (missing parts from reference TRBV18 and TRBJ2-5): NAGVMQNPRHLVRRRGQEARLRCSPMKGHSHVYWYRQLPEEGLKFMVYLQKENIIDESGMPKERFSAEFPKEGPSILRIQQVVRGDSAAYFCASSEGLLDYFGPGTRLLVL.

A few counts support this clonotype. This chain connects TRBV5-6 to TRBJ1-3, with D perhaps matching TRBD1 (6 bases). This CDR3 has 14 amino acids. Per the germline V gene, CDR1 is SGHDT and CDR2 is YYEEEE. V was pared by 1 base and J by 4 bases, with 9 bases between. The CDR3 sequence: CASSLTGTGNTIYF. In nucleotides, the CDR3 is TGTGCCAGCAGCTTGACAGGGACAGGAAACACCATATATTTT.

The chain recombines TRBV4-2 with TRBJ2-1; no clear D. Germline CDR1 LGHNA, CDR2 YNFKEQ. V lost 0 bases and J lost 12, with 15 bases in between. There are 14 residues in the CDR3. The CDR3 nucleotides are TGTGCCAGCAGCCAAGATACCCACTCTCAGGTGCAGTTCTTC. Translation gives CASSQDTHSQVQFF.

This clonotype came up a few times. The chain employs TRBV6-1 and TRBJ2-2; D uncertain. This CDR3 is 12 amino acids long. The germline V gene encodes CDR1 MNHNS and CDR2 SASEGT. V was cut by 3 bases and J by 4 bases, with 3 bases left in between. The CDR3 protein is CASSDGTGELFF. In DNA form, the CDR3 reads TGTGCCAGCAGTGATGGCACCGGGGAGCTGTTTTTT.

This clonotype turned up a few times. V gene TRBV28 combines with J gene TRBJ2-7; 7 nucleotides match TRBD1. CDR3 length: 14 residues. Germline V gene data show CDR1 as MDHEN and CDR2 as SYDVKM. Trimming removed 6 bases from V and 0 bases from J; junction bases left unmatched: 5. As DNA, the CDR3 is TGTGCCAGCAGAAGTGACAGGGTCTCCTACGAGCAGTACTTC. Translated: CASRSDRVSYEQYF.

This clonotype occurred many times. V and J are TRBV7-2 and TRBJ2-1; TRBD2 aligns across 7 bases. V lost 4 bases, J lost 12 bases, and 18 bases stayed unmatched. This CDR3 has 16 residues. Germline values: CDR1 SGHTA, CDR2 FQGNSA. CDR3 protein: CASSSRPRVRASGQFF. DNA for the CDR3: TGTGCCAGCAGCTCTCGGCCCCGAGTTCGGGCTAGCGGGCAGTTCTTC.

The sample holds many counts of this clonotype. This chain connects TRBV12-3 or TRBV12-4 to TRBJ2-1; D is unresolved. The CDR3 covers 11 residues. Trimming cost V 8 bases and J 9 bases, with 11 bases left between them. DNA of the CDR3: TGTGCCAGCTCAGTGGCCGGTGAGCAGTTCTTC. It specifies CASSVAGEQFF.

This clonotype was detected a few times. The J gene is TRBJ1-1, the V gene TRBV30, with 7 bases matching TRBD1. CDR1 is GTSNPN and CDR2 is SVGIG in the germline V gene (reference sequence). J was trimmed by 7 bases and V by 5 bases; bases with no gene match: 7. The CDR3 is 12 residues long. The DNA for the CDR3 is TGTGCCTGGTCCCCGGGACAGCTTGAAGCTTTCTTT. This codes for CAWSPGQLEAFF.

The rearrangement uses TRBV11-2 and TRBJ1-1; D perhaps matches TRBD1 (5 bases). With 1 base removed from V and 4 bases from J, the gap between germline ends came to 16 bases. Germline CDR1 SGHAT, CDR2 FQNNGV. CDR3 size: 16 residues. In DNA form, the CDR3 reads TGTGCCAGCAGCTTAGTGGACTCCGGGACGGTCACTGAAGCTTTCTTT. This gives the protein CASSLVDSGTVTEAFF.

In this sample, this clonotype turned up once. The chain couples TRBV15 to TRBJ1-1; maybe TRBD1 (5 bases). With 8 bases removed from V and 8 bases from J, the gap between germline ends came to 15 bases. CDR3 size: 12 residues. From germline, CDR1 is LNHNV and CDR2 YYDKDF (reference sequence). The CDR3 nucleotides are TGTGCCACCGGTACCCAGGGTTTGGAAGCTTTCTTT. It yields the protein CATGTQGLEAFF.

The DNA for the CDR3 is TGTGCCATCAGTGAGTTGGGGGAAACGATACTAGAGACCCAGTACTTC. Translation: CAISELGETILETQYF. V and J are TRBV10-3 and TRBJ2-5; D possibly matches TRBD1 or TRBD2 (5 bases each). Trimming shortened V by 1 base and J by 4 bases, and 16 bases separated the two germline ends. The CDR3 has 16 amino acids. CDR1 is ENHRY, CDR2 SYGVKD, per germline.

This clonotype was picked up many times. V and J are TRBV4-3 and TRBJ1-5, with 10 bases matching TRBD1. CDR1 is LGHNA and CDR2 is YSLEER in the germline V gene. The CDR3 runs to 15 residues. V shed 0 bases, J shed 6 bases, and the junction held 2 bases outside the gene matches. The CDR3 DNA reads as TGCGCCAGCAGCCAAGAAGACAGGGGGCGTCAGCCCCAGCATTTT. This translates into CASSQEDRGRQPQHF.

The chain's CDR3 is CATSRIKGYEQYF. CDR3 DNA sequence: TGTGCCACCAGCCGCATAAAGGGGTACGAGCAGTACTTC. V is TRBV15 and J is TRBJ2-7, with D possibly TRBD1 on 5 matching bases. Deletions cut 5 bases from V and 4 bases from J, with 12 bases between. CDR1 is LNHNV and CDR2 is YYDKDF in the germline V gene (reference sequence). This CDR3 contains 13 residues. Full variable domain (rest looked up from reference TRBV15 and TRBJ2-7): DAMVIQNPRYQVTQFGKPVTLSCSQTLNHNVMYWYQQKSSQAPKLLFHYYDKDFNNEADTPDNFQSRRPNTSFCFLDIRSPGLGDTAMYLCATSRIKGYEQYFGPGTRLTVT.

This clonotype was counted ten times or more. The chain uses TRBV15 and TRBJ2-3; no reliable D call. CDR1 LNHNV and CDR2 YYDKDF come from the germline V gene (reference sequence). The germline V and J ends were trimmed by 5 bases and 6 bases, with 12 bases remaining between them. CDR3 size: 13 residues. The CDR3 DNA is TGTGCCACCAGCTCCGTGGGGTCGGATACGCAGTATTTT. It is translated as CATSSVGSDTQYF.

This chain links TRBV5-1 with TRBJ2-6, with D unclear. The V end lost 4 bases, the J end lost 3 bases, and 14 bases lay between the germline ends. Germline V gene sequence: CDR1 SGHRS, CDR2 YFSETQ. This CDR3 has 16 amino acids. The DNA of the CDR3 is TGCGCCAGCAGCCCGCTTGAAGCGCGTGGGGCCAACGTCCTGACTTTC. Its protein product is CASSPLEARGANVLTF.